This TCR beta chain came from a study of response to subunit inactivated influenza vaccine. The study's findings and limits: It was the authors' suggestion that each seasonal influenza vaccination recruits few new T cells.

With 3 bases clipped from V and 4 bases from J, the junction kept 2 bases outside the gene matches. Germline V gene lookup returns CDR1 SGHRS and CDR2 YFSETQ. This CDR3 has 14 residues. TCRdb used MiXCR to reprocess the RT-PCR reads, holding one entry per CDR3 protein. The sample carries hundreds of thousands of distinct CDR3 sequences, more than 15% recorded once. There are many counts of this clonotype. Its target is not known. Sequences were derived from PBMCs from blood, sampled about 11 days after vaccination. This chain connects TRBV5-1 to TRBJ2-2; TRBD1 aligns across 8 bases. The TCR originated in a middle-aged man who received an inactivated influenza vaccine. The CDR3 region is CASSSGQATGELFF. CDR3 bases: TGCGCCAGCAGCTCGGGACAGGCCACCGGGGAGCTGTTTTTT.